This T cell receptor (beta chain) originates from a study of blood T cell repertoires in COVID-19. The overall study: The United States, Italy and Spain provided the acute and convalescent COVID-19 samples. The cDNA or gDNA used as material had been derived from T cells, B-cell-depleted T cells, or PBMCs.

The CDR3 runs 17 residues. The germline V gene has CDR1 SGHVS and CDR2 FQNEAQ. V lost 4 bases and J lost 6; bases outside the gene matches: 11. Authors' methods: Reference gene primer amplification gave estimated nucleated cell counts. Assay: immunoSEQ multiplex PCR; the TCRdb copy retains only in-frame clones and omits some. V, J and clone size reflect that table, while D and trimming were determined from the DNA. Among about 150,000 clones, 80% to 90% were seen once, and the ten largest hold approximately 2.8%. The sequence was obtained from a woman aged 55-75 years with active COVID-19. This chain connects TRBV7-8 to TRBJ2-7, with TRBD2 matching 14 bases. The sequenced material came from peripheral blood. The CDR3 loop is CASSYLAGTSGRIEQYF. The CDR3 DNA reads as TGTGCCAGCAGCTATCTAGCAGGGACTAGCGGGAGAATCGAGCAGTACTTC.